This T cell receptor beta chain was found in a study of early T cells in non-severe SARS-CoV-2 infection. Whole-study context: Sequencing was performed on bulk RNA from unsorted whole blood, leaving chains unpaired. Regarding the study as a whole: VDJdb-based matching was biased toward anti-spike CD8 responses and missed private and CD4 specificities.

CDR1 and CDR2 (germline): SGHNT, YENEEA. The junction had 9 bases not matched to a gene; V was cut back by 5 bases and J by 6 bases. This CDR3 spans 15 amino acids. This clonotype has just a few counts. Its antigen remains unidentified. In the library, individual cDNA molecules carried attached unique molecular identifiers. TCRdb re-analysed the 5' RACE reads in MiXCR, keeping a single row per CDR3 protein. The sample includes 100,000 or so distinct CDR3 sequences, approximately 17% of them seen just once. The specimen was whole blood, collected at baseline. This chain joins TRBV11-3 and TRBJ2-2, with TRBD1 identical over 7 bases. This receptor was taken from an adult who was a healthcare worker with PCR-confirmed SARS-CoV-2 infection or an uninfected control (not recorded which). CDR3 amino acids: CASSRQGETSGELFF. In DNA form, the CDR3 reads TGTGCCAGCAGCCGACAGGGTGAGACTTCCGGGGAGCTGTTTTTT. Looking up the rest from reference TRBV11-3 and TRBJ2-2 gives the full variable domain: EAGVVQSPRYKIIEKKQPVAFWCNPISGHNTLYWYLQNLGQGPELLIRYENEEAVDDSQLPKDRFSAERLKGVDSTLKIQPAELGDSAVYLCASSRQGETSGELFFGEGSRLTVL.